Each of the 28 T cell receptor beta chains below was sequenced from the same sample in a study of blood T cells in healthy people across ages (dated by TCRdb to the mid-2010s). Library construction relied on 5' RACE. Sequencer: Illumina HiSeq 2500. A second 7 to 11 cycle PCR used a sample-barcoded 5' primer and a J-beta primer mix. The raw public data were reprocessed by TCRdb itself: fastp quality trimming at Q25, MiXCR clonotype calling, in-frame beta chains only. CDR3 protein duplicates are merged, each entry listing the most common genes and DNA. In all, the sample holds roughly 680,000 distinct CDR3 sequences, and more than 20% of those were seen once. Of the sample, 3% to 4% is held by the ten largest clones. The sequencing sample was made of blood. The receptors were gathered from a man aged 65-85 years in good health.

V gene TRBV20-1 combines with J gene TRBJ2-3, with 8 bases identical to TRBD2. The V gene end was trimmed by 3 bases and the J gene end by 3 bases; junction bases not matched to a gene: 11. The CDR3 runs 16 residues. Germline V gene data show CDR1 as DFQATT and CDR2 as SNEGSKA (reference sequence). The CDR3 DNA sequence: TGCAGTGCTAGTCTGGCGGGAGGCCTGTTTACAGATACGCAGTATTTT. It specifies CSASLAGGLFTDTQYF.

This clonotype was counted a few times. The chain carries TRBV25-1 and TRBJ2-3; 14 bases align to TRBD2. CDR3 size: 16 residues. Germline lookup yields CDR1 MGHDK and CDR2 SYGVNS. Losses at the gene ends were 2 bases for V and 4 bases for J; bases not matched to a gene: 2. CDR3 sequence reads: CASSEGTSGSPDTQYF. CDR3 nucleotides: TGTGCCAGCAGTGAAGGGACTAGCGGGAGCCCAGATACGCAGTATTTT.

This clonotype turned up a few times. CDR3 sequence (DNA): TGCAGTGCCACCCCTAGCGGGATCCATACACTCGGTACGCAGTATTTT. Translating gives CSATPSGIHTLGTQYF. The chain is built from TRBV20-1 and TRBJ2-3, with 9 bases fitting TRBD2. From germline, CDR1 is DFQATT and CDR2 SNEGSKA (reference sequence). The V gene end was trimmed by 6 bases and the J gene end by 8 bases; junction bases not matched to a gene: 18. The CDR3 is 16 residues long.

This clonotype has just a few counts. The chain couples TRBV12-3 or TRBV12-4 to TRBJ2-7; possible D gene TRBD2, 6 bases. Trimming stripped 6 bases from V and 0 bases from J, with 12 bases between. CDR3 length equals 14 residues. CDR3 residues: CASRGGVSSYEQYF. CDR3 nucleotides: TGTGCCAGCAGGGGGGGTGTTAGCTCCTACGAGCAGTACTTC.

The chain carries TRBV3-1 and TRBJ2-7; 9 bases align to TRBD1. Germline values: CDR1 LGHDT, CDR2 YNNKEL (reference sequence). The V segment lost 4 bases and the J segment 3 bases; nucleotides outside the gene matches: 4. The CDR3 totals 14 residues. The CDR3 coding sequence is TGTGCCAGCAGCCCCGGGACAGGGTTCTACGAGCAGTACTTC. This codes for CASSPGTGFYEQYF.

This clonotype was detected only a few times. The V and J genes are TRBV3-1 and TRBJ2-5; 13 bases agree with TRBD2. The germline CDR1 and CDR2 sequences are LGHDT and YNNKEL (reference sequence). V lost 3 bases and J lost 5; bases outside the gene matches: 12. CDR3 length: 18 residues. CDR3 sequence reads: CASSHKLAGGPGVETQYF. DNA of the CDR3: TGTGCCAGCAGCCACAAACTAGCGGGAGGGCCGGGTGTGGAGACCCAGTACTTC.

The chain is built from TRBV6-1 and TRBJ1-6, with D tentatively TRBD1 (6 bases). The germline V gene has CDR1 MNHNS and CDR2 SASEGT. CDR3 length: 12 residues. V was shortened by 2 bases and J by 14 bases, with 10 bases between the two germline ends. In DNA form, the CDR3 reads TGTGCCAGCAGTGAATACAGGGTGACCCTCCACTTT. Translating gives CASSEYRVTLHF.

This clonotype was observed a handful of times. The chain recombines TRBV20-1 with TRBJ1-1; D is unclear. This CDR3 spans 14 amino acids. CDR1 and CDR2 (germline): DFQATT, SNEGSKA (reference sequence). V was clipped by 2 bases and J by 6 bases, with 16 bases between them. In nucleotides, the CDR3 is TGCAGTGCTAGAAACAGTCAATCTGGCGCTGAAGCTTTCTTT. It encodes CSARNSQSGAEAFF.

About this clonotype: One junction end does not reproduce the germline sequence, and a read error may be involved. J is TRBJ2-4 and V is TRBV11-2; D is uncertain. Germline V gene lookup returns CDR1 SGHAT and CDR2 FQNNGV. The CDR3 extends over 14 amino acids. The CDR3 DNA follows: TGTGCCAGCGGCTTAGTGGGGTATGCAAACATTCAGTACTTC. Translating gives CASGLVGYANIQYF.

The V gene is TRBV20-1, the J gene TRBJ2-5; 7 nucleotides match TRBD1. V trimming: 1 base; J trimming: 2 bases; junction bases outside the gene matches: 4. The CDR3 is made up of 14 amino acids. Germline lookup yields CDR1 DFQATT and CDR2 SNEGSKA (reference sequence). The CDR3 spells CSARVTGEQETQYF. CDR3 DNA sequence: TGCAGTGCTAGAGTAACAGGGGAGCAAGAGACCCAGTACTTC.

This clonotype occurred a few times. This chain connects TRBV7-2 to TRBJ2-1, with a possible D match to TRBD2 (6 bases). With the DNA end fitting TRBJ2-7 better, the J assignment may be wrong. Germline CDR1 is SGHTA and CDR2 is FQGNSA. CDR3 length: 16 residues. CDR3 in DNA: TGTGCCAGCAGCCTGGGACTCGGCCGAGGGTATCTCGAGCAGTACTTC. Translating gives CASSLGLGRGYLEQYF.

The genes are TRBV6-2 or TRBV6-3 and TRBJ2-2; 14 positions agree with TRBD2. Trimming removed 7 bases from V and 5 bases from J; junction bases left unmatched: 12. The CDR3 has 18 amino acids. Germline V gives CDR1 MNHEY, CDR2 SVGEGT. The CDR3 region has the DNA TGTGCCAGCAACCCCGGGACTAGCGGGAGAGGGATTACCGGGGAGCTGTTTTTT. Encoded protein: CASNPGTSGRGITGELFF.

This clonotype was counted a few times. The V and J genes are TRBV6-5 and TRBJ2-3, with 7 bases matching TRBD1. Looked up from germline, CDR1 is MNHEY and CDR2 is SVGAGI. This CDR3 is 13 amino acids long. V dropped 5 bases and J dropped 3; count of bases not matched to a gene: 2. The CDR3 region is CASSPQGTDTQYF. The DNA for the CDR3 is TGTGCCAGCAGTCCACAGGGGACAGATACGCAGTATTTT.

This clonotype turned up a few times. The CDR3 does not end in the conserved phenylalanine or tryptophan, so this is likely a read error. This rearrangement joins TRBV5-1 to TRBJ2-7; the D is unclear. CDR1 and CDR2 from the germline V gene are SGHRS and YFSETQ. The CDR3 covers 15 residues. V was cut by 4 bases and J by 5 bases, with 19 bases left in between. The CDR3 loop is CASSSTSPSMNEQYL. Written as DNA, the CDR3 is TGCGCCAGCAGCAGCACATCACCCTCAATGAACGAGCAGTACCTC.

The chain couples TRBV11-1 to TRBJ2-5; D is uncertain. The J call is uncertain, as TRBJ2-7 better fits the DNA end. Germline CDR1 reads SGHAT; CDR2 reads FQDESV (reference sequence). CDR3 length equals 14 residues. In DNA form, the CDR3 reads TGTGCCAGCAGCTTATCCGACGACTCCTACGAGCAGTACTTC. Protein product: CASSLSDDSYEQYF.

This clonotype was found a few times. This rearrangement joins TRBV5-1 to TRBJ2-5, with D tentatively TRBD1 (5 bases). Judging by the DNA end, TRBJ2-1 fits better; the J call may be wrong. CDR1 SGHRS and CDR2 YFSETQ come from the germline V gene. The CDR3 is 16 residues long. DNA for the CDR3: TGCGCCAGCAGCTTGTTTCGAGACAGAGAATACAATGAGCAGTTCTTC. Its translation is CASSLFRDREYNEQFF.

Only a few counts were recorded for this clonotype. The chain has TRBV6-6 and TRBJ1-4, with 7 positions matching TRBD1. V lost 6 bases, J lost 8 bases, and 9 bases stayed unmatched. The CDR3 length is 14 residues. Germline CDR1 MNHNY, CDR2 SVGAGI (reference sequence). CDR3 DNA: TGTGCCAGCAGACCCGGGACAGTAGAAGAAAAACTGTTTTTT. This sequence encodes CASRPGTVEEKLFF.

This clonotype was detected a few times. The rearrangement links TRBV2 to TRBJ2-5, with TRBD2 matching over 8 bases. The DNA end favors TRBJ2-7, so the J call may be wrong. The CDR3 is 15 residues long. Germline V gene lookup returns CDR1 SNHLY and CDR2 FYNNEI. The CDR3 protein is CASRYQGLGSYEQYF. CDR3 DNA: TGTGCCAGCAGGTACCAGGGACTAGGTTCCTACGAGCAGTACTTC.

The V call is TRBV7-9, the J call TRBJ1-1, with a weak D call TRBD1 (5 bases). V was trimmed by 3 bases and J by 0 bases, leaving 14 bases between them. This CDR3 has 16 amino acids. Per germline, CDR1 SEHNR and CDR2 FQNEAQ (reference sequence). Here the CDR3 reads CASSFRGVNMNTEAFF. The CDR3 bases are TGTGCCAGCAGCTTTCGAGGGGTAAACATGAACACTGAAGCTTTCTTT.

V usage is TRBV12-3 or TRBV12-4 and J usage is TRBJ2-3; D gene unclear. There are 15 residues in the CDR3. Trimming pared 6 bases from V and 0 bases from J, leaving 13 bases between. In DNA, the CDR3 is TGTGCCAGCAGCCGAGGTCCTAGTAGCACAGATACGCAGTATTTT. Translation: CASSRGPSSTDTQYF.

This clonotype has a handful of counts. The CDR3 nucleotides are TGCGCCAGCAGCGCGACAGGGAGTCGCAATCAGCCCCAGCATTTT. As protein: CASSATGSRNQPQHF. The chain recombines TRBV5-1 with TRBJ1-5, with 7 nucleotides matching TRBD1. The length of the CDR3 is 15 residues. J was trimmed by 2 bases and V by 4 bases; bases with no gene match: 6. Per the germline V gene, CDR1 is SGHRS and CDR2 is YFSETQ.

The sample holds a few counts of this clonotype. V and J are TRBV19 and TRBJ2-5; the D gene is possibly TRBD1 (6 bases). The CDR3 consists of 16 residues. V gave up 5 bases and J gave up 6 bases, with 22 bases separating them. Germline V lookup: CDR1 LNHDA, CDR2 SQIVND (reference sequence). The CDR3 sequence is CASSPQGRLNAQTQYF. The CDR3 coding sequence is TGTGCCAGTAGTCCCCAGGGGCGCTTAAACGCACAGACCCAGTACTTC.

The J gene is TRBJ2-1, the V gene TRBV4-1, with 13 positions matching TRBD2. CDR3 size: 15 residues. In germline, CDR1 is MGHRA, CDR2 YSYEKL. The junction had 2 bases not matched to a gene; V was cut back by 4 bases and J by 5 bases. CDR3 sequence (DNA): TGCGCCAGCAGCCGAGGGACTAGCGGGGACAATGAGCAGTTCTTC. This encodes CASSRGTSGDNEQFF.

Only a few counts were recorded for this clonotype. The CDR3 here is CSASHDPWRGGSREKLFF. CDR3 in DNA: TGCAGTGCTAGCCACGACCCTTGGAGAGGGGGCTCTAGGGAAAAACTGTTTTTT. This chain links TRBV20-1 with TRBJ1-4; 7 bases map to TRBD1. The CDR3 runs to 18 residues. V dropped 3 bases and J dropped 8; count of bases not matched to a gene: 21. Germline CDR1 and CDR2: DFQATT and SNEGSKA (reference sequence).

The table lists this clonotype with a few counts. V and J are TRBV7-2 and TRBJ1-5; 8 nucleotides agree with TRBD1. The germline CDR1 and CDR2 sequences are SGHTA and FQGNSA. V shed 1 base and J 6 bases; nucleotides not matched to a gene: 8. The CDR3 covers 16 residues. CDR3 residues: CASSLVGQGAVQPQHF. The CDR3 bases are TGTGCCAGCAGCTTAGTGGGCCAGGGGGCGGTTCAGCCCCAGCATTTT.

In this sample, this clonotype turned up a few times. J is TRBJ2-2 and V is TRBV9; D remains ambiguous. Trimming left V 3 bases short and J 1 base short, with 4 bases between. The V gene's germline CDR1 is SGDLS and CDR2 YYNGEE. This CDR3 spans 13 amino acids. CDR3 in amino acids: CASSARNTGELFF. The CDR3 DNA reads as TGTGCCAGCAGCGCTAGGAACACCGGGGAGCTGTTTTTT.

The chain is built from TRBV6-2 or TRBV6-3 and TRBJ2-7; D is unclear. Trimming removed 10 bases from V and 6 bases from J, with 7 bases in between. The CDR3 runs to 9 residues. Germline V gene lookup returns CDR1 MNHEY and CDR2 SVGEGT. The chain's CDR3 is CATIIEQYF. The CDR3 nucleotides are TGTGCCACCATTATCGAGCAGTACTTC.

In this sample, this clonotype turned up a few times. The V call is TRBV28, the J call TRBJ2-7; 11 bases are shared with TRBD2. Per germline, CDR1 MDHEN and CDR2 SYDVKM. This CDR3 comprises 16 residues. J gave up 1 base and V 1 base, and 3 bases lay outside the gene matches. In nucleotides, the CDR3 is TGTGCCAGCAGTTTATTGACTAGCGGGATTTCCTACGAGCAGTACTTC. Translation gives CASSLLTSGISYEQYF. The full variable domain, with the rest looked up from reference TRBV28 and TRBJ2-7, is DVKVTQSSRYLVKRTGEKVFLECVQDMDHENMFWYRQDPGLGLRLIYFSYDVKMKEKGDIPEGYSVSREKKERFSLILESASTNQTSMYLCASSLLTSGISYEQYFGPGTRLTVT.